This section outlines one T cell receptor beta chain sequence together with its context. Its target is not known. Read coverage stops 3 residues before the CDR3 terminus; the germline J gene supplies the remainder. This CDR3 is built from 14 residues. Germline V gene sequence: CDR1 SGHTA, CDR2 FQGNSA. Trimming cost V 8 bases and J 6 bases; bases outside gene matches: 10. These data are taken from a study of T cells in women clearing cervical HPV infection. Study context: Controls gave blood once infection was undetectable; cases at lesion identification. General study findings and limits: CIN3+ cases had significantly higher TCR repertoire richness than controls, but evenness did not differ. Timing of associations relative to infection is unclear; T-cell subsets were not isolated.

Generated by immunoSEQ multiplex PCR, the TCRdb table keeps only in-frame clones and is missing some. Its clone listing holds tens of thousands of clones. This receptor was identified in a woman between 18 and 75 years old with a cervical HPV16 infection that either progressed to CIN3+ or cleared (not recorded which). Source material: blood buffy coat. The V and J genes are TRBV7-2 and TRBJ1-2; 9 bases are shared with TRBD1. CDR3 region: CASVLQGALHGYTF. The part of the CDR3 DNA that was read is TGTGCCAGCGTATTACAGGGGGCGCTTCATGGC.